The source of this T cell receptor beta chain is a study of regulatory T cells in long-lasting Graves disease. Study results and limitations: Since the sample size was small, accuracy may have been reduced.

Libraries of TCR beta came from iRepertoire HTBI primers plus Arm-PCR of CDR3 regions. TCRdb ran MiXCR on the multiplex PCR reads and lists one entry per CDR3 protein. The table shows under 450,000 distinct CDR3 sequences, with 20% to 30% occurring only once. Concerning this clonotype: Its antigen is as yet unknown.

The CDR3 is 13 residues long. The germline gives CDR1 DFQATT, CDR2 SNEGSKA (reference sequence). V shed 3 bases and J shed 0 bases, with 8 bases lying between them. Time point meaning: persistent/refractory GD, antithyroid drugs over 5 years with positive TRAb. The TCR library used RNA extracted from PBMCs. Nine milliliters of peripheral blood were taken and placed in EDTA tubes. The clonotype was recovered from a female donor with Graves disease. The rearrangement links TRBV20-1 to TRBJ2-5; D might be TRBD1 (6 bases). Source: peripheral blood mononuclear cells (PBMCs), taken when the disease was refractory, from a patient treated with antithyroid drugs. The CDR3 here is CSASGQNQETQYF. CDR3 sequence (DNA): TGCAGTGCTAGCGGACAGAACCAAGAGACCCAGTACTTC.